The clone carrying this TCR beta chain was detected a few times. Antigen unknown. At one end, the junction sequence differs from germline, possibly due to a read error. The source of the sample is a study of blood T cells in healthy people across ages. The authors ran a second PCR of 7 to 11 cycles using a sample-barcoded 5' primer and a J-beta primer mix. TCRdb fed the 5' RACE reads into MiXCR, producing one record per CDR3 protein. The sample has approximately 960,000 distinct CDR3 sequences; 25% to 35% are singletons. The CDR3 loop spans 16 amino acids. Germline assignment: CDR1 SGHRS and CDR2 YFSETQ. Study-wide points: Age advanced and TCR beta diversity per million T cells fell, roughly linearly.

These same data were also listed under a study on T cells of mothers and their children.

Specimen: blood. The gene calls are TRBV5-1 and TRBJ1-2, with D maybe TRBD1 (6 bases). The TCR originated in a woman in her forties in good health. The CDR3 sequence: CASSLALGGSNYGYTF. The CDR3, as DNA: TGCGCCAGCAGTTTGGCGCTCGGGGGCTCTAACTATGGCTACACCTTC.